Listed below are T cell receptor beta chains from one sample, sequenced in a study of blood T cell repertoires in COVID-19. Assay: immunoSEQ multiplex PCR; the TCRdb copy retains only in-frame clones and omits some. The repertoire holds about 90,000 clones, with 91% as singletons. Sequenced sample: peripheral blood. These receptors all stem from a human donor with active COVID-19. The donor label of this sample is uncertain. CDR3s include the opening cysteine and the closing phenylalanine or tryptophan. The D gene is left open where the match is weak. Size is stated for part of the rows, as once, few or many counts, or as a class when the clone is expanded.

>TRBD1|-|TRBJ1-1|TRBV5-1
CASSLGVGPGTGDLNTEAFF
TGCGCCAGCAGCTTGGGGGTCGGGCCAGGGACAGGGGATTTGAACACTGAAGCTTTCTTT
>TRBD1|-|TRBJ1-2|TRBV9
CASSPPTGTNYGYTF
TGTGCCAGCAGCCCCCCGACAGGGACGAACTATGGCTACACCTTC
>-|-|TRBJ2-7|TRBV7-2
CASSLATETYEQYF
TGTGCCAGCAGCTTAGCTACAGAAACCTACGAGCAGTACTTC
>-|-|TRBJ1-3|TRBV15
CATSGYLVGTLGNTIYF
TGTGCCACCAGCGGGTACCTCGTGGGGACTTTAGGAAACACCATATATTTT
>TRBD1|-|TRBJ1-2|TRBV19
CASSPGQGYGYTF
TGTGCCAGTAGCCCGGGACAGGGCTATGGCTACACCTTC
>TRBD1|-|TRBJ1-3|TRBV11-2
CASSPGTGTGNTIYF
TGTGCCAGCAGCCCCGGGACAGGGACTGGAAACACCATATATTTT
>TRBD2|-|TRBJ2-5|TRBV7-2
CASSSSGTAYQETQYF
TGTGCCAGCAGCTCGAGCGGGACTGCTTACCAAGAGACCCAGTACTTC
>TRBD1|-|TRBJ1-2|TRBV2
CASSGTGTEYGYTF
TGTGCCAGCAGTGGGACCGGGACAGAATATGGCTACACCTTC
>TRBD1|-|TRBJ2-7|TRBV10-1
CASSELETGRTYEQYF
TGCGCCAGCAGTGAATTGGAGACAGGGCGGACCTACGAGCAGTACTTC
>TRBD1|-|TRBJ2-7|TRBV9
CASSLRTGTNYEQYF
TGTGCCAGCAGCTTGCGGACAGGCACAAACTACGAGCAGTACTTC
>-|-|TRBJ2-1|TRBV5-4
CASSLQDSHNEQFF
TGTGCCAGCAGCTTGCAGGACAGCCACAATGAGCAGTTCTTC
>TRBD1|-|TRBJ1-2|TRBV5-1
CASGTGNYGYTF
TGCGCCAGCGGGACAGGAAACTATGGCTACACCTTC
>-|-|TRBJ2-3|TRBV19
CASRSTGSTDTQYF
TGTGCCAGTAGGTCGACAGGTAGCACAGATACGCAGTATTTT
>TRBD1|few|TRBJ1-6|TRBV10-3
CAISRDRGNSPLHF
TGTGCCATCAGCAGGGACAGGGGGAATTCACCCCTCCACTTT
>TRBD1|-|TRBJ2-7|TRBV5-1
CASRSGTGSYEQYF
TGCGCCAGCAGGTCCGGGACAGGGTCCTACGAGCAGTACTTC
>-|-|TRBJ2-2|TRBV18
CASSPLENQGELFF
TGTGCCAGCTCACCTCTCGAGAACCAAGGGGAGCTGTTTTTT
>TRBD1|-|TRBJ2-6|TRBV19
CASSIATGTGLSGANVLTF
TGTGCCAGTAGTATAGCGACAGGGACGGGCCTGTCTGGGGCCAACGTCCTGACTTTC
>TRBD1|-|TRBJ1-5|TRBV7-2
CASSLSWTGRVGNQPQHF
TGTGCCAGCAGCTTATCTTGGACAGGGAGAGTTGGCAATCAGCCCCAGCATTTT
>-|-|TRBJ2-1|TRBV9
CASSVAQGGSYNEQFF
TGTGCCAGCAGCGTAGCCCAGGGGGGCTCCTACAATGAGCAGTTCTTC
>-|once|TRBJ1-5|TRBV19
CASSIKGLNQPQHF
TGTGCCAGTAGTATAAAGGGACTCAATCAGCCCCAGCATTTT
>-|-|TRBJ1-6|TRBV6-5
CASSSRGNSPLHF
TGTGCCAGCAGTTCCCGCGGTAATTCACCCCTCCACTTT
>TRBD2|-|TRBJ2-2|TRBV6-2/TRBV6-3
CASSLAGVNTGELFF
TGTGCCAGCAGCTTAGCGGGCGTGAACACCGGGGAGCTGTTTTTT
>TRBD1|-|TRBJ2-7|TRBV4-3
CASSAHRGTGSREQYF
TGCGCCAGCAGCGCCCACCGTGGGACAGGATCAAGGGAGCAGTACTTC
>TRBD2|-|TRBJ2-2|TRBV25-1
CASSDYGAGGWTGELFF
TGTGCCAGCAGTGATTATGGAGCGGGGGGCTGGACCGGGGAGCTGTTTTTT
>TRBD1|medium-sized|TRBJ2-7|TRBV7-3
CASSLMAGGGSYEQYF
TGTGCCAGCAGCTTAATGGCAGGGGGCGGTTCCTACGAGCAGTACTTC
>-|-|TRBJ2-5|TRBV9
CASSPPGGTLETQYF
TGTGCCAGCAGCCCGCCTGGGGGGACTTTAGAGACCCAGTACTTC
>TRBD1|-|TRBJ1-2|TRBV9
CASSERTGVGGYGYTF
TGTGCCAGCAGCGAACGGACAGGAGTAGGGGGGTATGGCTACACCTTC
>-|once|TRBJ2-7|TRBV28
CASSFENEQYF
TGTGCCAGCAGTTTCGAGAACGAGCAGTACTTC
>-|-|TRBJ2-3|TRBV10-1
CASSDPRSGESNTDTQYF
TGCGCCAGCAGTGACCCACGGTCGGGGGAATCTAACACAGATACGCAGTATTTT
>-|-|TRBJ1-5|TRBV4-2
CASSQDGPGRGYNQPQHF
TGTGCCAGCAGCCAAGATGGACCCGGCAGGGGCTACAATCAGCCCCAGCATTTT
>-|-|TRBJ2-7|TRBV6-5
CASGPEYEQYF
TGTGCCAGCGGGCCCGAATACGAGCAGTACTTC
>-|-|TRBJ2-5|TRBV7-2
CASSQYFGGETQYF
TGTGCCAGCAGTCAGTACTTTGGGGGCGAGACCCAGTACTTC
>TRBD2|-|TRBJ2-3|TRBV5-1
CASKSAGAPSTDTQYF
TGCGCCAGCAAGTCAGCGGGGGCACCTAGCACAGATACGCAGTATTTT
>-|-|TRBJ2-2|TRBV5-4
CASSSLGGGTNTGELFF
TGTGCCAGCAGCTCCCTCGGCGGCGGAACGAACACCGGGGAGCTGTTTTTT
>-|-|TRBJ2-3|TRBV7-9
CASSINSYNTDTQYF
TGTGCCAGCAGCATTAACAGTTATAACACAGATACGCAGTATTTT
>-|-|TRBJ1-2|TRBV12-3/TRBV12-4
CASGSEGAAGYTF
TGTGCCAGCGGATCCGAAGGTGCGGCTGGCTACACCTTC
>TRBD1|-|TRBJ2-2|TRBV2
CASSVDRVKSGELFF
TGTGCCAGCAGCGTCGACAGGGTAAAGTCCGGGGAGCTGTTTTTT
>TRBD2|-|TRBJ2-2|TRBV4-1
CASSQVTSGGWAAGELFF
TGCGCCAGCAGCCAAGTGACTAGCGGGGGGTGGGCCGCCGGGGAGCTGTTTTTT
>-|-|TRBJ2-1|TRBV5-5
CASSLVGANEQFF
TGTGCCAGCAGCTTGGTTGGGGCCAATGAGCAGTTCTTC
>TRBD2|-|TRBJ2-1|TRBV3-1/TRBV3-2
CASSQSGGFNEQFF
TGTGCCAGCAGCCAGAGCGGGGGGTTCAATGAGCAGTTCTTC
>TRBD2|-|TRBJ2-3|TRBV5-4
CASSLPDGGAQDTQYF
TGTGCCAGCAGCCTACCTGACGGGGGGGCACAAGATACGCAGTATTTT
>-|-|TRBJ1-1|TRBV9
CASSVAGSHEAFF
TGTGCCAGCAGCGTAGCGGGGAGTCATGAAGCTTTCTTT
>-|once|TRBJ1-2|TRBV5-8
CASSFPSYGYTF
TGTGCCAGCAGCTTCCCCTCTTATGGCTACACCTTC
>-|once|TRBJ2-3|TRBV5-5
CASSLEVVDTQYF
TGTGCCAGCAGTCTTGAGGTGGTAGATACGCAGTATTTT
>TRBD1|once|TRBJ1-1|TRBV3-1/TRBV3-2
CASSQEPDRGTNTEAFF
TGTGCCAGCAGCCAAGAGCCCGACAGGGGGACGAACACTGAAGCTTTCTTT
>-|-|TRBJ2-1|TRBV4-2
CASTPGGSGVSYNEQFF
TGTGCCAGCACCCCGGGGGGCAGCGGGGTTTCCTACAATGAGCAGTTCTTC
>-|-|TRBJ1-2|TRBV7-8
CASSLVEDGYTF
TGTGCCAGCAGCTTAGTGGAGGATGGCTACACCTTC
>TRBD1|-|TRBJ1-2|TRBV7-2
CASSLGTGEGGYGYTF
TGTGCCAGCAGCTTAGGGACAGGGGAGGGCGGCTATGGCTACACCTTC
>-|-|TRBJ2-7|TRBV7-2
CASSLAGGSYEQYF
TGTGCCAGCAGCTTAGCAGGGGGATCCTACGAGCAGTACTTC
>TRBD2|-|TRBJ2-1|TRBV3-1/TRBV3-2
CASSSGLAGTPLPSYNEQFF
TGTGCCAGCAGCTCCGGACTAGCGGGGACTCCATTGCCCTCCTACAATGAGCAGTTCTTC
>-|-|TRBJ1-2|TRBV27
CASSSRGVANYGYTF
TGTGCCAGCAGTTCCCGGGGGGTCGCTAACTATGGCTACACCTTC
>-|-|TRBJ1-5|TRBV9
CASSAGAQPQHF
TGTGCCAGCAGCGCAGGGGCGCAGCCCCAGCATTTT
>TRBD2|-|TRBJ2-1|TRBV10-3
CAISEFIGGEGEQFF
TGTGCCATCAGTGAGTTCATCGGAGGGGAGGGCGAGCAGTTCTTC
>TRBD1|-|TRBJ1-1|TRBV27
CASSPLGQGNTEAFF
TGTGCCAGCAGTCCTCTCGGACAGGGGAACACTGAAGCTTTCTTT
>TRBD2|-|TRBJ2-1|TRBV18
CASSPPTSGDLMFF
TGTGCCAGCTCACCACCGACTAGCGGGGATTTAATGTTCTTC
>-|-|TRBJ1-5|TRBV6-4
CASRQSRERYSNQPQHF
TGTGCCAGCAGGCAGAGTCGGGAACGTTATAGCAATCAGCCCCAGCATTTT
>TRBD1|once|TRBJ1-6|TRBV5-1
CASSLEGTASSPLHF
TGCGCCAGCAGCTTGGAAGGGACAGCCTCTTCACCCCTCCACTTT